The 29 T cell receptor beta chains given below trace back to one sample, sequenced in a study of blood T cells in healthy people across ages. With a J-beta primer mix and a sample-barcoded 5' primer, a second PCR ran roughly 6 to 11 cycles. TCRdb processed the 5' RACE reads anew with MiXCR; each CDR3 protein has one entry. The profile shows about 1.5 million distinct CDR3 sequences, 42% of them singletons. The material sequenced was blood. Receptors originate from a woman between 18 and 29 years old in good health.

In this sample, this clonotype turned up a few times. The chain employs TRBV6-1 and TRBJ1-2; D gene ambiguous. Germline lookup yields CDR1 MNHNS and CDR2 SASEGT. The V gene lost 6 bases and the J gene lost 3 bases, with 8 bases spanning the gap. The CDR3 is 12 amino acids. This chain's CDR3 is CASSPDHYGYTF. CDR3 bases: TGTGCCAGCAGCCCAGATCACTATGGCTACACCTTC.

The chain links TRBV20-1 to TRBJ1-4, with D tentatively TRBD1 (6 bases). The CDR3 contains 14 residues. The V gene's germline CDR1 is DFQATT and CDR2 SNEGSKA (reference sequence). Trimming stripped 3 bases from V and 7 bases from J, with 15 bases between. The CDR3 loop is CSASGDMGVEKLFF. CDR3 in DNA: TGCAGTGCTAGCGGGGACATGGGTGTTGAAAAACTGTTTTTT.

The rearrangement links TRBV11-3 to TRBJ2-7; TRBD2 is a possible D gene (6 bases). V was pared by 2 bases and J by 1 base, with 15 bases between. Per germline, CDR1 SGHNT and CDR2 YENEEA. The CDR3 is 16 residues long. The CDR3 DNA reads TGTGCCAGCAGCTTACGAGCGGGCTCCCCTTCCTACGAGCAGTACTTC. It specifies CASSLRAGSPSYEQYF.

The chain's CDR3 is CASSQVREGYTF. The CDR3 DNA reads TGTGCCAGCAGCCAAGTCAGGGAGGGCTACACCTTC. This rearrangement joins TRBV3-1 to TRBJ1-2; D might be TRBD1 (5 bases). Germline lookup yields CDR1 LGHDT and CDR2 YNNKEL (reference sequence). Trimming cost V 1 base and J 8 bases, with 8 bases left between them. The CDR3 covers 12 residues.

The V and J genes are TRBV3-1 and TRBJ2-2; no definite D call. Trimming left V 8 bases short and J 2 bases short, with 9 bases between. Germline CDR1 and CDR2: LGHDT and YNNKEL (reference sequence). The CDR3 consists of 13 residues. DNA for the CDR3: TGTGCCAGCTGCAGTGTAAACACCGGGGAGCTGTTTTTT. Protein: CASCSVNTGELFF.

The chain couples TRBV20-1 to TRBJ1-2, with D maybe TRBD1 (5 bases). Germline V gene lookup returns CDR1 DFQATT and CDR2 SNEGSKA (reference sequence). V was shortened by 4 bases and J by 8 bases, with 14 bases between the two germline ends. CDR3 length: 12 residues. CDR3 DNA: TGCAGTGCTAATGGACAAGTACAAGGCTACACCTTC. It translates to CSANGQVQGYTF.

This chain uses TRBV11-2 with TRBJ2-5; 7 bases fit TRBD1. The better agreement between TRBJ2-7 and the DNA end casts doubt on the J call. The CDR3 is 12 residues long. The germline V gene encodes CDR1 SGHAT and CDR2 FQNNGV. The CDR3 bases are TGTGCCAGCTCCCAGACAGGGCTCGAGCAGTACTTC. It specifies CASSQTGLEQYF.

J is TRBJ2-7 and V is TRBV4-1, with D maybe TRBD1 (6 bases). The CDR3 has 15 amino acids. Trimming took 4 bases from V and 1 from J, leaving 14 bases between them. Germline CDR1 MGHRA, CDR2 YSYEKL. CDR3 sequence reads: CASSRHGTTSYEQYF. The CDR3 nucleotides read TGCGCCAGCAGCCGGCATGGGACAACGTCCTACGAGCAGTACTTC.

There are a few counts of this clonotype. The chain joins TRBV4-2 to TRBJ2-2; 7 bases agree with TRBD1. The ends lost 3 bases at V and 4 bases at J; junction bases unmatched: 8. The CDR3 runs 16 residues. Germline CDR1 and CDR2: LGHNA and YNFKEQ. CDR3 sequence reads: CASSHLTTGVTGELFF. The DNA for the CDR3 is TGTGCCAGCAGCCATTTAACAACAGGGGTCACCGGGGAGCTGTTTTTT.

The rearrangement joins TRBV20-1 to TRBJ1-5, with D tentatively TRBD1 (6 bases). CDR3 length: 14 amino acids. V was trimmed by 4 bases and J by 7 bases, leaving 17 bases between them. Germline V gene data show CDR1 as DFQATT and CDR2 as SNEGSKA (reference sequence). Here the CDR3 reads CSATKTGSNQPQHF. The CDR3 DNA is TGCAGTGCTACGAAGACAGGTTCTAACCAGCCCCAGCATTTT.

With respect to this clonotype: One base away lies a much larger clone, so this may be a sequencing read error. This chain joins TRBV9 and TRBJ2-5; D uncertain. The CDR3 is 13 residues long. Germline CDR1 is SGDLS and CDR2 is YYNGEE. DNA of the CDR3: TGTGCCAGCAGCGTAGCTATCCAAGAGACCCCGTACTTC. Translating gives CASSVAIQETPYF.

The J gene is TRBJ1-2, the V gene TRBV3-1; D ambiguous. Germline V lookup: CDR1 LGHDT, CDR2 YNNKEL (reference sequence). Trimming left V 3 bases short and J 8 bases short, with 10 bases between. CDR3 size: 12 residues. The CDR3 here is CASSQTSSGYTF. The CDR3 DNA follows: TGTGCCAGCAGCCAGACTTCATCGGGCTACACCTTC.

This clonotype has a single count. The chain is built from TRBV5-5 and TRBJ2-5; a possible D gene is TRBD2 (6 bases). Germline V gene sequence: CDR1 SGHKS, CDR2 YYEKEE (reference sequence). V gave up 3 bases and J gave up 2 bases, with 14 bases separating them. This CDR3 region has 15 residues. The DNA for the CDR3 is TGTGCCAGCAGCTCCTTAAATGGGGGGCAAGAGACCCAGTACTTC. This codes for CASSSLNGGQETQYF.

This sequence joins TRBV7-9 and TRBJ1-6; D is possibly TRBD1 (5 bases). Trimming cost V 2 bases and J 7 bases, with 12 bases left between them. The CDR3 is 15 amino acids. Germline V gene lookup returns CDR1 SEHNR and CDR2 FQNEAQ (reference sequence). The CDR3 loop reads CASSLSAGNNSPLHF. The CDR3 DNA follows: TGTGCCAGCAGCTTATCCGCAGGGAACAATTCACCCCTCCACTTT.

The chain recombines TRBV6-2 or TRBV6-3 with TRBJ2-3; D is undetermined. The ends were cut back, 0 bases at V and 4 bases at J, with 11 bases in the middle. The V gene's germline CDR1 is MNHEY and CDR2 SVGEGT. The CDR3 loop spans 15 amino acids. The CDR3 is CASSYSGGDADTQYF. CDR3 sequence (DNA): TGTGCCAGCAGTTACTCAGGTGGGGATGCAGATACGCAGTATTTT.

The V gene is TRBV6-1, the J gene TRBJ1-5; D unresolved. Germline CDR1 and CDR2: MNHNS and SASEGT. The CDR3 covers 18 residues. Trimming removed 4 bases from V and 0 bases from J, with 19 bases in between. In nucleotides, the CDR3 is TGTGCCAGCAGTGCCCCAGCGGGGATCCCCTATAGCAATCAGCCCCAGCATTTT. Its protein is CASSAPAGIPYSNQPQHF.

The V gene is TRBV5-6, the J gene TRBJ2-5, with D possibly TRBD2 on 5 matching bases. This CDR3 spans 14 amino acids. V shed 2 bases and J shed 2 bases, with 10 bases lying between them. The germline CDR1 and CDR2 sequences are SGHDT and YYEEEE. CDR3 DNA sequence: TGTGCCAGCAGCTTCGGGGTCAAACAAGAGACCCAGTACTTC. This codes for CASSFGVKQETQYF. The complete variable domain, with remaining parts taken from reference TRBV5-6 and TRBJ2-5, reads DAGVTQSPTHLIKTRGQQVTLRCSPKSGHDTVSWYQQALGQGPQFIFQYYEEEERQRGNFPDRFSGHQFPNYSSELNVNALLLGDSALYLCASSFGVKQETQYFGPGTRLLVL.

The chain recombines TRBV7-9 with TRBJ1-6; D may be TRBD1 (6 bases). The germline CDR1 and CDR2 sequences are SEHNR and FQNEAQ (reference sequence). Trimming took 5 bases from V and 8 from J, leaving 13 bases between them. The CDR3 spans 14 residues. The CDR3 is CASSTGSPYSPLHF. Here the CDR3 DNA reads TGTGCCAGCAGCACAGGGAGTCCTTATTCACCCCTCCACTTT. The variable domain in full, with the rest retrieved from reference TRBV7-9 and TRBJ1-6, is DTGVSQNPRHKITKRGQNVTFRCDPISEHNRLYWYRQTLGQGPEFLTYFQNEAQLEKSRLLSDRFSAERPKGSFSTLEIQRTEQGDSAMYLCASSTGSPYSPLHFGNGTRLTVT.

V is TRBV14 and J is TRBJ2-1, with TRBD1 as a possible D gene (5 bases). The DNA end favors TRBJ2-7, so the J call may be wrong. The CDR3 is 14 residues long. CDR1 SGHDN and CDR2 FVKESK come from the germline V gene. CDR3 region: CASKGQSFYNEQYF. The CDR3 nucleotides are TGTGCCAGCAAAGGACAAAGCTTCTACAATGAGCAGTACTTC.

This chain links TRBV20-1 with TRBJ2-5; unclear D gene. The CDR3 extends over 10 amino acids. Germline assignment: CDR1 DFQATT and CDR2 SNEGSKA (reference sequence). Trimming removed 5 bases at V and 5 bases at J, with 6 bases between. Written as DNA, the CDR3 is TGCAGTGCTGTAGGGGAGACCCAGTACTTC. As protein: CSAVGETQYF.

V usage is TRBV12-3 or TRBV12-4 and J usage is TRBJ2-5; 10 bases are a match to TRBD2. V lost 7 bases to trimming and J lost 7 bases; unmatched junction nucleotides: 6. The CDR3 sequence is 13 residues long. The CDR3 coding sequence is TGTGCCAGCACAAGCGGGGGGGTCGGGACCCAGTACTTC. This translates into CASTSGGVGTQYF.

This clonotype was detected a few times. This chain connects TRBV7-3 to TRBJ2-1, with D hard to call. With 5 bases removed from V and 5 bases from J, the gap between germline ends came to 7 bases. This CDR3 has 12 residues. CDR1 SGHTA and CDR2 FQGTGA come from the germline V gene. In DNA, the CDR3 is TGTGCCAGCAGCGCAAAAAACAATGAGCAGTTCTTC. Translating gives CASSAKNNEQFF.

In the case of this clonotype: A junction boundary mismatches the germline segment, possibly from a read error. The chain employs TRBV5-5 and TRBJ1-2; no reliable D call. Germline V gene sequence: CDR1 SGHKS, CDR2 YYEKEE (reference sequence). There are 12 residues in the CDR3. This chain's CDR3 is CDSSLADYGYTF. In DNA form, the CDR3 reads TGTGACAGCAGCTTGGCCGACTATGGCTACACCTTC.

V is TRBV7-2 and J is TRBJ2-3; D is undetermined. V lost 5 bases, J lost 0 bases, and 12 bases lay in between. Per the germline V gene, CDR1 is SGHTA and CDR2 is FQGNSA. The CDR3 totals 15 residues. Here the CDR3 reads CASSPEWASTDTQYF. CDR3 in DNA: TGTGCCAGCAGCCCGGAGTGGGCTAGCACAGATACGCAGTATTTT.

This clonotype has just a few counts. V is TRBV7-2 and J is TRBJ1-1; 7 bases line up with TRBD1. This CDR3 has 17 residues. CDR1 is SGHTA, CDR2 FQGNSA, per germline. The J segment lost 3 bases and the V segment lost 0 bases, leaving 10 bases of the junction unmatched. The CDR3 nucleotides read TGTGCCAGCAGCTTAGCACCGACAGGGCTTGGCGACACTGAAGCTTTCTTT. Translated, it gives CASSLAPTGLGDTEAFF.

The chain combines TRBV29-1 with TRBJ2-6; TRBD2 aligns across 11 bases. J was trimmed by 0 bases and V by 7 bases; bases with no gene match: 5. The CDR3 consists of 16 residues. Germline lookup yields CDR1 SQVTM and CDR2 ANQGSEA. The CDR3 loop is CSAPTSGTSGANVLTF. The CDR3 region has the DNA TGCAGCGCTCCGACTAGCGGGACCTCTGGGGCCAACGTCCTGACTTTC. Based on the CDR3 plus reference TRBV29-1 and TRBJ2-6, the full variable domain is SAVISQKPSRDICQRGTSLTIQCQVDSQVTMMFWYRQQPGQSLTLIATANQGSEATYESGFVIDKFPISRPNLTFSTLTVSNMSPEDSSIYLCSAPTSGTSGANVLTFGAGSRLTVL.

This rearrangement joins TRBV27 to TRBJ1-4; no definite D call. The CDR3 runs 14 residues. V shed 8 bases and J shed 2 bases, with 12 bases lying between them. Germline values: CDR1 MNHEY, CDR2 SMNVEV (reference sequence). In DNA form, the CDR3 reads TGTGCCAGCGGCATGCAGGTGACTAATGAAAAACTGTTTTTT. It encodes CASGMQVTNEKLFF.

The chain employs TRBV7-9 and TRBJ2-3; the D is unclear. Germline lookup yields CDR1 SEHNR and CDR2 FQNEAQ (reference sequence). There are 15 residues in the CDR3. V was shortened by 0 bases and J by 2 bases, with 9 bases between the two germline ends. This CDR3 is CASSLARVVTDTQYF. The CDR3 nucleotides are TGTGCCAGCAGCTTAGCTCGGGTGGTCACAGATACGCAGTATTTT.

The V gene is TRBV27, the J gene TRBJ1-1, with 7 bases fitting TRBD1. In germline, CDR1 is MNHEY, CDR2 SMNVEV (reference sequence). The CDR3 has 17 amino acids. J lost 1 base, V lost 1 base, and 9 bases had no gene match. As DNA, the CDR3 is TGTGCCAGCAGTTTATTTGCGCGACAGGGCCAGAACACTGAAGCTTTCTTT. Its protein product is CASSLFARQGQNTEAFF.